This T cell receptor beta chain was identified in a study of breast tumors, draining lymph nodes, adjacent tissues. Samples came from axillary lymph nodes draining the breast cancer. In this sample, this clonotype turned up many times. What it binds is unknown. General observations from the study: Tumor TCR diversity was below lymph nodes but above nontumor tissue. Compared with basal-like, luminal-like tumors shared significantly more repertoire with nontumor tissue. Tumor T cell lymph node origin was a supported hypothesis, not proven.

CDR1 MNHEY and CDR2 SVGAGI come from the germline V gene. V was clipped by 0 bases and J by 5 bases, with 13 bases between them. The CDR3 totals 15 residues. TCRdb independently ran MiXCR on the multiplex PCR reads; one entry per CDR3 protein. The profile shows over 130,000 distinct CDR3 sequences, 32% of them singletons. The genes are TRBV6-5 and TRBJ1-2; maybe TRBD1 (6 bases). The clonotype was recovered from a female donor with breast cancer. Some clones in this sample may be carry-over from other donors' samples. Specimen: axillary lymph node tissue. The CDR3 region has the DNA TGTGCCAGCAGTTACTCAACCGGACAGCTTTATGGCTACACCTTC. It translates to CASSYSTGQLYGYTF.